This passage covers 2 T cell receptor beta chains from one sample sequenced in a study of cytomegalovirus exposure and HLA in healthy donors. Profiled with immunoSEQ multiplex PCR; TCRdb holds only in-frame clones, not every one. The sample contains about 220,000 clones, about nine tenths of which appear only once. The sequencing sample was made of PBMCs. All receptors derive from a woman aged 18-30 years in good health and CMV-seronegative.

The chain has TRBV7-3 and TRBJ2-3; D is possibly TRBD1 (5 bases). Germline loops: CDR1 SGHTA, CDR2 FQGTGA. Trimming pared 5 bases from V and 4 bases from J, leaving 16 bases between. This CDR3 has 15 amino acids. CDR3 residues: CASSPDGQKADTQYF. The DNA for the CDR3 is TGTGCCAGCAGCCCGGACGGACAAAAAGCAGATACGCAGTATTTT.

The chain has TRBV5-1 and TRBJ1-1; TRBD1 is a possible D gene (5 bases). The CDR3 covers 15 residues. With 4 bases removed from V and 4 bases from J, the gap between germline ends came to 17 bases. CDR1 SGHRS and CDR2 YFSETQ come from the germline V gene. The CDR3 region is CASSAEAGKGTEAFF. CDR3 nucleotides: TGCGCCAGCAGCGCCGAGGCAGGGAAAGGCACTGAAGCTTTCTTT.